A selection of T cell receptor beta chains follows, all from one sample in a study of Ad26.COV2.S vaccination and SARS-CoV-2 variants. The method was immunoSEQ multiplex PCR; TCRdb's version includes in-frame clones alone and lacks a portion of them. Of some 390,000 clones in the sample, about 85% were seen once. Sequencing was performed on peripheral blood, taken in a trial of Ad26.COV2.S vaccine versus placebo. The receptors shown here come from a person between 18 and 65 years old who received the Ad26.COV2.S COVID-19 vaccine or a placebo. Both conserved end residues are part of each CDR3. Fields, in order: V gene, clone size, D gene, J gene, CDR3 protein, CDR3 DNA. A D gene is named only where the DNA matches it firmly. Clone size is shown for a subset of rows, as once, few, many or a class of expanded clone.

>TRBV6-5|.|.|TRBJ2-5
CASSYSLREEETQYF
TGTGCCAGCAGTTACTCCCTTAGGGAGGAAGAGACCCAGTACTTC
>TRBV3-1/TRBV3-2|.|.|TRBJ2-1
CASSQGLRNEQFF
TGTGCCAGCAGCCAGGGCCTTCGAAATGAGCAGTTCTTC
>TRBV5-1|.|.|TRBJ2-7
CASSLKSRSYEQYF
TGCGCCAGCAGCTTGAAGTCCCGCTCCTACGAGCAGTACTTC
>TRBV6-6|.|TRBD1|TRBJ2-5
CASREGQGYGFQYF
TGTGCCAGCAGGGAGGGACAGGGTTATGGTTTCCAGTACTTC
>TRBV10-3|once|TRBD1|TRBJ1-4
CAISEGQGGEKLFF
TGTGCCATCAGTGAGGGACAGGGAGGAGAAAAACTGTTTTTT
>TRBV9|.|TRBD1|TRBJ2-7
CASSVEEAERGPGNEQYF
TGTGCCAGCAGCGTAGAGGAAGCGGAGAGGGGGCCAGGTAACGAGCAGTACTTC
>TRBV19|.|.|TRBJ2-5
CASSPLRGAQETQYF
TGTGCCAGTAGTCCCTTGAGGGGGGCCCAAGAGACCCAGTACTTC
>TRBV7-2|.|TRBD2|TRBJ2-2
CASSLDITTSGGARELFF
TGTGCCAGCAGCTTAGACATCACGACTAGCGGGGGGGCCCGGGAGCTGTTTTTT
>TRBV11-3|.|.|TRBJ2-5
CASSSGAKETQYF
TGTGCCAGCAGCTCGGGGGCAAAAGAGACCCAGTACTTC
>TRBV6-1|.|.|TRBJ2-2
CASSEAHGSGELFF
TGTGCCAGCAGTGAAGCGCACGGGAGCGGGGAGCTGTTTTTT
>TRBV29-1|.|TRBD2|TRBJ2-5
CSVRQGGGRVPTQYF
TGCAGCGTTAGGCAGGGCGGGGGAAGGGTACCGACCCAGTACTTC
>TRBV6-5|.|TRBD1|TRBJ1-5
CASSAGTGPQWPQHF
TGTGCCAGCAGCGCCGGGACAGGGCCCCAATGGCCCCAGCATTTT
>TRBV11-1|.|.|TRBJ2-1
CASSLNGVVGGEQFF
TGTGCCAGCAGCTTAAACGGGGTGGTGGGTGGTGAGCAGTTCTTC
>TRBV2|.|.|TRBJ1-5
CASSGETSNQPQHF
TGTGCCAGCAGTGGGGAGACCTCCAATCAGCCCCAGCATTTT
>TRBV6-2/TRBV6-3|.|.|TRBJ1-5
CASSYSGRTPERGQPQHF
TGTGCCAGCAGTTACTCTGGTCGGACTCCCGAGAGGGGTCAGCCCCAGCATTTT
>TRBV30|few|.|TRBJ1-6
CAWSEGLGSNSPLHF
TGTGCCTGGAGTGAGGGGCTGGGGTCTAATTCACCCCTCCACTTT
>TRBV7-8|.|.|TRBJ2-7
CASSDGQSYEQYF
TGTGCCAGCAGTGACGGACAGAGCTACGAGCAGTACTTC
>TRBV6-1|.|.|TRBJ1-2
CASSESFNRAYGYTF
TGTGCCAGCAGTGAATCTTTTAACAGGGCCTATGGCTACACCTTC
>TRBV6-2/TRBV6-3|.|.|TRBJ2-1
CASSYSGRGEEGEQFF
TGTGCCAGCAGTTACTCGGGGCGGGGAGAGGAGGGTGAGCAGTTCTTC
>TRBV5-4|.|.|TRBJ2-3
CASRSGVSTDTQYF
TGTGCCAGCAGATCCGGGGTGAGCACAGATACGCAGTATTTT
>TRBV7-9|.|.|TRBJ2-1
CASSLGLGLTTYNEQFF
TGTGCCAGCAGCTTAGGTCTGGGACTCACAACCTACAATGAGCAGTTCTTC
>TRBV7-9|.|.|TRBJ1-2
CASSLRTNFGYGYTF
TGTGCCAGCAGCTTACGGACTAATTTTGGCTATGGCTACACCTTC
>TRBV3-1/TRBV3-2|.|.|TRBJ2-7
CASSQDLVLSYEQYF
TGTGCCAGCAGCCAAGACTTGGTGCTCTCCTACGAGCAGTACTTC
>TRBV15|.|.|TRBJ2-7
CATSRDPGDEQYF
TGTGCCACCAGCAGAGATCCCGGGGACGAGCAGTACTTC
>TRBV5-1|.|.|TRBJ2-1
CASSVHSDNNEQFF
TGCGCCAGCAGCGTTCATTCGGACAACAATGAGCAGTTCTTC
>TRBV6-5|.|.|TRBJ1-1
CASSYGFGAFF
TGTGCCAGCAGTTATGGGTTTGGAGCTTTCTTT
>TRBV27|few|TRBD1|TRBJ1-2
CASSLFGLGTGGLGYTF
TGTGCCAGCAGTTTATTCGGACTGGGGACAGGGGGCTTGGGCTACACCTTC
>TRBV4-1|few|.|TRBJ2-2
CASSGRLNTGELFF
TGCGCCAGCAGCGGCAGATTAAACACCGGGGAGCTGTTTTTT
>TRBV4-1|.|.|TRBJ1-2
CASSQARSYTF
TGCGCCAGCAGCCAAGCCCGGAGCTACACCTTC
>TRBV3-1/TRBV3-2|.|.|TRBJ1-3
CASSQGITGPLGNTIYF
TGTGCCAGCAGTCAAGGGATAACAGGACCTCTTGGAAACACCATATATTTT
>TRBV6-5|.|.|TRBJ1-6
CASSYSGPFQGSPLHF
TGTGCCAGCAGTTACTCGGGACCGTTCCAAGGATCACCCCTCCACTTT
>TRBV5-6|.|TRBD1|TRBJ2-5
CASSPDIHRGGETQYF
TGTGCCAGCAGCCCGGACATCCACAGGGGTGGAGAGACCCAGTACTTC
>TRBV29-1|.|.|TRBJ2-7
CSVLRPGTYEQYF
TGCAGCGTTCTTCGCCCAGGCACCTACGAGCAGTACTTC
>TRBV27|few|.|TRBJ2-2
CASSFGVDTGELFF
TGTGCCAGCAGTTTTGGGGTGGACACCGGGGAGCTGTTTTTT
>TRBV5-6|once|.|TRBJ1-4
CASSLGSAPGELFF
TGTGCCAGCAGCTTGGGTTCTGCGCCCGGGGAACTGTTTTTT
>TRBV11-2|.|.|TRBJ2-7
CASSSVEQRSSYEQYF
TGTGCCAGCAGCTCGGTAGAGCAGAGGAGCTCCTACGAGCAGTACTTC
>TRBV30|.|.|TRBJ2-7
CAWRTEDRETYEQYF
TGTGCCTGGAGAACAGAGGACAGAGAAACCTACGAGCAGTACTTC
>TRBV7-9|.|TRBD1|TRBJ2-1
CASSATGGGWDNEQFF
TGTGCCAGCAGCGCTACAGGGGGCGGCTGGGACAATGAGCAGTTCTTC
>TRBV9|once|.|TRBJ2-3
CASSVELVNTDTQYF
TGTGCCAGCAGCGTAGAGCTAGTGAACACAGATACGCAGTATTTT
>TRBV5-4|.|TRBD1|TRBJ1-1
CASSRDSGFGAFF
TGTGCCAGCAGCCGGGACAGCGGGTTTGGAGCTTTCTTT
>TRBV4-2|.|TRBD1|TRBJ2-3
CASSLKTGDNSDTQYF
TGTGCCAGCAGCCTAAAGACAGGGGATAACTCAGATACGCAGTATTTT
>TRBV5-1|once|.|TRBJ2-7
CASSERGRDPRF
TGCGCCAGCAGCGAGAGGGGCCGGGACCCCCGCTTC
>TRBV20-1|.|TRBD2|TRBJ2-3
CSASGAGGTDTQYF
TGCAGTGCTAGTGGAGCGGGAGGCACAGATACGCAGTATTTT
>TRBV5-8|.|.|TRBJ1-1
CASSQRQVGLSEAFF
TGTGCCAGCAGCCAGCGACAGGTTGGTTTGTCTGAAGCTTTCTTT
>TRBV7-2|.|.|TRBJ2-5
CASSGGPGEETQYF
TGTGCCAGCAGCGGGGGGCCGGGGGAAGAGACCCAGTACTTC
>TRBV7-9|.|.|TRBJ1-4
CASSDLDRTTNEKLFF
TGTGCCAGCAGCGACCTCGACAGGACAACTAATGAAAAACTGTTTTTT
>TRBV10-3|.|.|TRBJ1-1
CAIRGAENTEAFF
TGTGCCATCAGAGGGGCAGAGAACACTGAAGCTTTCTTT
>TRBV20-1|.|.|TRBJ1-2
CSASPPGGAFGYTF
TGCAGTGCTAGTCCGCCGGGGGGCGCGTTTGGCTACACCTTC
>TRBV5-1|.|TRBD2|TRBJ2-1
CASSFLAGTSEQFF
TGCGCCAGCAGCTTCCTAGCGGGGACCAGCGAGCAGTTCTTC
>TRBV19|.|.|TRBJ1-1
CASSLGTAEAFF
TGTGCCAGTAGTCTAGGGACGGCTGAAGCTTTCTTT
>TRBV7-2|.|TRBD1|TRBJ2-2
CASTLQGKTGELFF
TGTGCCAGCACCCTACAGGGGAAGACCGGGGAGCTGTTTTTT